This T cell receptor beta chain was identified in a study of T cells in localized non-small cell lung cancer. The germline V gene encodes CDR1 SQVTM and CDR2 ANQGSEA. The V and J ends lost 1 base and 6 bases respectively, with 12 bases between them. CDR3 length: 13 amino acids. Concerning this clone: Its antigen is unknown.

TCRdb's copy holds only in-frame clones and misses some; the assay was immunoSEQ multiplex PCR. Seen here are 60,000 to 75,000 clones, around four fifths observed once, and the top ten hold around an eighth. The study's findings and limits: A higher density of T cells in blood coincided with extended overall survival. Highest T cell clonality was seen in uninvolved adjacent lung, surpassing that measured in tumor. Heterogeneity remains possible, as sequencing covered one tumor region only.

The chain is built from TRBV29-1 and TRBJ2-5; D assignment may be TRBD1 or TRBD2 (5 bases each). The sample consisted of peripheral blood, taken before any cancer treatment. This sequence originates from an older female donor with stage I lung adenocarcinoma. For the CDR3, the DNA is TGCAGCGTTGAAGCGGGACCAGACAAGACCCAGTACTTC. Residues: CSVEAGPDKTQYF.